The 13 T cell receptor beta chains in this list originate from one sample, sequenced in a study of T cell changes during pregnancy in multiple sclerosis. Profiled with immunoSEQ multiplex PCR; TCRdb holds only in-frame clones, not every one. Of fewer than 55,000 clones in the sample, around 90% were seen once. This material consisted of CD8+ T cells from peripheral blood mononuclear cells, taken after pregnancy. The source is a female donor in good health, enrolled as a control in a pregnancy study.

V gene TRBV7-9 combines with J gene TRBJ2-2, with D hard to call. Germline V lookup: CDR1 SEHNR, CDR2 FQNEAQ (reference sequence). The CDR3 is made up of 13 amino acids. The ends were cut back, 8 bases at V and 10 bases at J, with 17 bases in the middle. This CDR3 reads CASPQDQAVELFF. CDR3 nucleotide sequence: TGTGCCAGCCCCCAAGATCAAGCTGTGGAGCTGTTTTTT.

J is TRBJ2-5 and V is TRBV9; 7 bases are a match to TRBD1. Germline V gene data show CDR1 as SGDLS and CDR2 as YYNGEE. V was pared by 6 bases and J by 1 base, with 6 bases of the junction left unmatched. The CDR3 consists of 14 residues. In DNA form, the CDR3 reads TGTGCCAGCACCCGAAGGGACAGCCAAGAGACCCAGTACTTC. This encodes CASTRRDSQETQYF.

The table lists this clone with a count of one. The rearrangement joins TRBV7-3 to TRBJ2-1; the match to TRBD2 covers 10 bases. The CDR3 is 16 residues long. Looked up from germline, CDR1 is SGHTA and CDR2 is FQGTGA. V dropped 4 bases and J dropped 4; count of bases not matched to a gene: 7. The CDR3: CASSSSAGGPYNEQFF. CDR3 in DNA: TGTGCCAGCAGCTCCTCAGCGGGGGGGCCATACAATGAGCAGTTCTTC. Full variable domain (remainder filled in from reference TRBV7-3 and TRBJ2-1): GAGVSQTPSNKVTEKGKYVELRCDPISGHTALYWYRQSLGQGPEFLIYFQGTGAADDSGLPNDRFFAVRPEGSVSTLKIQRTERGDSAVYLCASSSSAGGPYNEQFFGPGTRLTVL.

This chain connects TRBV4-3 to TRBJ1-1; D is ambiguous. This CDR3 has 11 amino acids. Germline loops: CDR1 LGHNA, CDR2 YSLEER. The V end was cut by 1 base, the J end by 11 bases, with 8 bases between. CDR3 amino acids: CASSQGRRAFF. The CDR3 DNA reads as TGCGCCAGCAGCCAAGGGCGGCGTGCTTTCTTT.

The V and J genes are TRBV27 and TRBJ2-3; TRBD2 aligns across 9 bases. Germline CDR1 MNHEY, CDR2 SMNVEV (reference sequence). The trim removed 6 bases at V and 2 bases at J, leaving 3 bases unmatched. The CDR3 extends over 14 amino acids. CDR3 coding DNA: TGTGCCAGCAGACGACTAGCGGACACAGATACGCAGTATTTT. This sequence encodes CASRRLADTDTQYF.

The chain links TRBV5-6 to TRBJ1-2; D gene unclear. CDR1 SGHDT and CDR2 YYEEEE come from the germline V gene. The CDR3 has 13 residues. V was pared by 4 bases and J by 3 bases, with 10 bases between. CDR3 sequence: CASSQQVDYGYTF. The CDR3 DNA sequence: TGTGCCAGCAGCCAACAAGTCGACTATGGCTACACCTTC.

CDR3: CASSLLSGGPQDTQYF. In nucleotides, the CDR3 is TGTGCCAGCAGCTTACTTAGCGGGGGACCCCAGGATACGCAGTATTTT. This sequence joins TRBV9 and TRBJ2-3; 9 bases line up with TRBD2. The junction had 12 bases not matched to a gene; V was cut back by 4 bases and J by 6 bases. Germline V gene data show CDR1 as SGDLS and CDR2 as YYNGEE. The CDR3 length is 16 residues.

V gene TRBV6-6 combines with J gene TRBJ1-1; TRBD1 might be the D (5 bases). The germline CDR1 and CDR2 sequences are MNHNY and SVGAGI (reference sequence). This CDR3 spans 14 amino acids. Trimming removed 0 bases from V and 0 bases from J, with 5 bases in between. The CDR3 loop is CASSYSTVNTEAFF. The CDR3 bases are TGTGCCAGCAGTTACTCGACAGTGAACACTGAAGCTTTCTTT.

A single count supports this clone. The chain is built from TRBV27 and TRBJ1-1; a possible D gene is TRBD1 (5 bases). V lost 8 bases and J lost 4, with 14 bases in between. The CDR3 is made up of 13 amino acids. CDR1 is MNHEY and CDR2 is SMNVEV in the germline V gene (reference sequence). Written as DNA, the CDR3 is TGTGCCAGCGTGGTGGGGGGAGGCACTGAAGCTTTCTTT. It translates to CASVVGGGTEAFF.

Written as DNA, the CDR3 is TGTGCCAGCAGCCCCGGGACACTATACAATGAGCAGTTCTTC. Protein: CASSPGTLYNEQFF. This chain links TRBV14 with TRBJ2-1; D possibly corresponds to TRBD1 (6 bases). CDR1 SGHDN and CDR2 FVKESK come from the germline V gene. V was clipped by 4 bases and J by 4 bases, with 11 bases between them. The CDR3 has 14 residues. Full variable domain (outside the CDR3, taken from reference TRBV14 and TRBJ2-1): EAGVTQFPSHSVIEKGQTVTLRCDPISGHDNLYWYRRVMGKEIKFLLHFVKESKQDESGMPNNRFLAERTGGTYSTLKVQPAELEDSGVYFCASSPGTLYNEQFFGPGTRLTVL.

Concerning this clone itself: The junction shows a germline mismatch at one end, possibly a read error. The V gene is TRBV9, the J gene TRBJ2-5; TRBD2 agrees at 10 bases. CDR1 is SGDLS, CDR2 YYNGEE, per germline. The CDR3 loop spans 16 amino acids. CDR3 coding DNA: TGTGCCAGCAGCGACCCCATAGCGGGGGGTCCAGAGATCCAGTACTTC. Translation: CASSDPIAGGPEIQYF.

The V call is TRBV19, the J call TRBJ1-2; the D gene is possibly TRBD1 (6 bases). In germline, CDR1 is LNHDA, CDR2 SQIVND (reference sequence). The CDR3 spans 18 residues. With 5 bases removed from V and 0 bases from J, the gap between germline ends came to 22 bases. CDR3: CASSPFPSQGLANYGYTF. CDR3 sequence (DNA): TGTGCCAGTAGTCCCTTCCCCTCACAGGGTCTAGCTAACTATGGCTACACCTTC. The full variable domain, in which reference TRBV19 and TRBJ1-2 provide the parts outside the CDR3, is DGGITQSPKYLFRKEGQNVTLSCEQNLNHDAMYWYRQDPGQGLRLIYYSQIVNDFQKGDIAEGYSVSREKKESFPLTVTSAQKNPTAFYLCASSPFPSQGLANYGYTFGSGTRLTVV.

CDR3 in DNA: TGCGCCAGCAGCCATAAGATGGCAGGACAGGGGGCAAATGAGCAGTTCTTC. Amino acid sequence: CASSHKMAGQGANEQFF. The rearrangement links TRBV4-3 to TRBJ2-1; 11 bases line up with TRBD1. The CDR3 spans 17 residues. Germline V CDR1 and CDR2: LGHNA, YSLEER. V shed 3 bases, J shed 7 bases, and the junction held 11 bases outside the gene matches.